The T cell receptor (beta chain) described here comes from a study of shared clonotypes between healthy human individuals. Study context: Three CD4 naive, three CD4 memory, two CD8 naive and one CD8 memory plate were used per donor. Findings and caveats of the study: Sampling covered blood only; tissue repertoires likely differ. Clonotypes that were shared across a few donors made up approximately 5.1% of naive CD4 clonotypes. All-four-donor shared clonotypes had higher generation probabilities than non-shared clonotypes did.

To note about this clone: The antigen remains unidentified.

Produced via immunoSEQ multiplex PCR; TCRdb's table is partial and in-frame only. Of about 2.4 million clones listed, 80% to 95% are singletons. This TCR came from a man between 18 and 35 years old in good health. Some clones in this sample may be carry-over from other donors' samples. The specimen sequenced was naive CD4+ T cells from PBMCs. Documented subset: CD45RA+ positively selected.

In DNA form, the CDR3 reads TGTGCCAGCAGCTTAGCCGCTAGCGGAACCTACGAGCAGTACTTC. Encoded protein: CASSLAASGTYEQYF. V usage is TRBV7-3 and J usage is TRBJ2-7; 7 nucleotides align to TRBD2. Germline V lookup: CDR1 SGHTA, CDR2 FQGTGA. The V and J ends lost 2 bases and 2 bases, in that order; junction bases with no gene match: 6. The CDR3 has 15 amino acids. The whole variable domain, remainder taken from reference TRBV7-3 and TRBJ2-7, is GAGVSQTPSNKVTEKGKYVELRCDPISGHTALYWYRQSLGQGPEFLIYFQGTGAADDSGLPNDRFFAVRPEGSVSTLKIQRTERGDSAVYLCASSLAASGTYEQYFGPGTRLTVT.